Described below is a single TCR beta chain sequence and its context. These data originate in a study of blood T cell repertoires in COVID-19. CDR1 and CDR2 from the germline V gene are MNHEY and SMNVEV (reference sequence). The CDR3 contains 15 residues. Trimming at V came to 5 bases and at J to 3 bases, leaving 6 bases not matched to a gene. Original processing notes: Amplified reference gene primers provided the basis for estimating nucleated cell counts. Assay: immunoSEQ multiplex PCR; the TCRdb copy retains only in-frame clones and omits some. The DNA gave D and trimming, while V, J and clone size come from that table. The table records more than 150,000 clones, 85% to 90% of them present only once.

The TCR comes from a man aged 65 to 79 with active or convalescent COVID-19. The sequencing sample was made of peripheral blood. This chain joins TRBV27 and TRBJ1-5; 8 bases align to TRBD1. In DNA, the CDR3 is TGTGCCAGCAGTACCGGGACAGGTAACAATCAGCCCCAGCATTTT. As protein: CASSTGTGNNQPQHF.